A single TCR beta chain is shown here with its context. What antigen it recognizes has not been identified. No much larger clone is present one base from it, and per-base qualities are unavailable. The sample carries other DNA sequences with the same CDR3. This sample is drawn from a study of radiation and T cells in renal cell carcinoma (TCRdb year 2020). Regarding the research as a whole: In total, about 50 samples underwent TCR beta sequencing: roughly 26 tumors plus 27 peripheral blood samples. A total of roughly 3,900,000 unique CDR3 nucleotide sequences, encoding some 2,700,000 unique CDR3 amino acid sequences, were found across all 50 or so samples. What the authors observed across the whole study: An increase in top tumor clonotypes in blood was observed from baseline to 2 weeks post-radiation, followed by contraction by 4 weeks, which was taken to suggest transient expansion of tumor-resident clones. With a single-armed trial design, the study had no way to address how radiation dose or scheduling affects the TCR repertoire. Irradiated tumors contained more dominant CDR3 motifs, and these motifs occupied a larger share of the repertoire than in control tumors. Higher TCR clonality was observed in irradiated tumors than in controls, with an average of approximately 50% of the repertoire accounted for by the top 100 clonotypes, compared with around 45% in nephrectomy-only tumors. Because no pretreatment tumor biopsies were available, whether clonotypes were present in the tumor at baseline could not be determined. Because only small tumor regions of approximately 0.91 g were available, intratumoral heterogeneity was not captured.

TCR beta libraries were generated from genomic DNA with the immunoSEQ kit, following the manufacturer's recommendations. For library preparation, a first multiplex PCR was performed with proprietary primers, followed by a second PCR in which unique barcodes were added, and bead cleanups were performed after each round. A positive control reaction and a negative control reaction, both provided in the kit, were run with every batch of samples. The final libraries underwent checking on an Agilent 4200 TapeStation D1000 ScreenTape, volumetric pooling, and quantification by qPCR. An Illumina NextSeq500 fitted with a MidOutput 150-cycle cartridge performed the sequencing, running 156 Read1 cycles and 15 Index1 cycles with the kit's custom primers. The pooled library was loaded at approximately 0.98 pM with approximately 20% PhiX control spiked in. In the source study's methods: Vendor-processed data were analyzed in R, with a clonotype defined as all T cells sharing the same CDR3 nucleotide sequence. For clone abundance analyses, frequencies were normalized to the 10,000 most abundant clones in each sample. Public T cell clones, which averaged fewer than five per sample, were removed prior to analysis. Dominant motifs were analyzed with ImmunoMap using the PAM10 matrix, a gap penalty of 30, and a homology threshold of 0.3, and motifs with a cumulative frequency of at least 0.01 were considered dominant. An abundance difference of at least 32-fold between compartments was the criterion for calling clonotypes tumor-enriched or baseline blood-enriched. The Baroni-Urbani and Buser coefficient was used to measure tumor-blood repertoire similarity, and groups were compared with two-tailed Wilcoxon tests in R. Imported from immuneACCESS, the table was reduced by TCRdb to in-frame sequences with V and J called. These copies leave out some clones; in studies compared against another copy, an unresolved V gene accounts for under half, and the cause of the remainder is not known. The DNA gave D and trimming, while V, J and clone size come from that table. For this sample the table gives roughly 23,000 clones, of which 45% to 50% were detected only once. More than 15% of the sample is held by the ten biggest clonotypes.

Between the V and J ends, shortened by 2 bases and 5 bases respectively, the junction contains 6 bases. The CDR3 covers 12 residues, taking in both the cysteine and the phenylalanine. Only CDR3 DNA is held: 36 bases, read in frame from base 1. From a lookup of the germline V gene (reference sequence), CDR1 and CDR2 are GTSNPN and SVGIG. The time point label on this specimen signifies: tumor resected at nephrectomy. The treatment or condition label of this sample denotes: 15 Gy SBRT to primary tumor, nephrectomy 4 weeks later. The samples were drawn from a clinical trial, where primary renal cell carcinomas were treated with 15 Gy of stereotactic body radiation therapy and then removed by nephrectomy 4 weeks afterward. Every patient's renal cell carcinoma showed clear cell pathology. Tumors were dissociated mechanically, digested with collagenase/hyaluronidase at 37 degrees C, processed in gentleMACS C tubes, and stored in liquid nitrogen. The QIAamp DNA Blood Mini Kit (Qiagen) was used to prepare genomic DNA for TCR sequencing. The analyses included just those samples that passed every quality control check.

The chain is assembled from TRBV30 and TRBJ1-4; no D segment can be confidently identified. The source material was tumor tissue, sampled from a patient whose treatment included radiotherapy and nephrectomy. The clonotype originates from a woman aged 50 to 60 with renal cell carcinoma. CDR3 sequence: CAWSRGNEKLFF. The nucleotide sequence is TGTGCCTGGAGTCGTGGAAATGAAAAACTGTTTTTT.